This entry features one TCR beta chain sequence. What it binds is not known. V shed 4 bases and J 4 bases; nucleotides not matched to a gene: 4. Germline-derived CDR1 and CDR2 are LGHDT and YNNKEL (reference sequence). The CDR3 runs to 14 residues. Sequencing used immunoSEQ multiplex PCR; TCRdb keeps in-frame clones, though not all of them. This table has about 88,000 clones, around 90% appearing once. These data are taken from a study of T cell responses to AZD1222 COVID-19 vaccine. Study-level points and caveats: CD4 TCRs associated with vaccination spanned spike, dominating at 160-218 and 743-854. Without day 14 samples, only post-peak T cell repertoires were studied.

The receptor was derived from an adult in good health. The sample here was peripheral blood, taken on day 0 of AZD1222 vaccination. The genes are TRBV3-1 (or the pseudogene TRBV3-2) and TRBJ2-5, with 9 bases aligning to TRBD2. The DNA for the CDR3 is TGTGCCAGCAGCCTGCGGGGGGGCGGAGAGACCCAGTACTTC. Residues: CASSLRGGGETQYF.